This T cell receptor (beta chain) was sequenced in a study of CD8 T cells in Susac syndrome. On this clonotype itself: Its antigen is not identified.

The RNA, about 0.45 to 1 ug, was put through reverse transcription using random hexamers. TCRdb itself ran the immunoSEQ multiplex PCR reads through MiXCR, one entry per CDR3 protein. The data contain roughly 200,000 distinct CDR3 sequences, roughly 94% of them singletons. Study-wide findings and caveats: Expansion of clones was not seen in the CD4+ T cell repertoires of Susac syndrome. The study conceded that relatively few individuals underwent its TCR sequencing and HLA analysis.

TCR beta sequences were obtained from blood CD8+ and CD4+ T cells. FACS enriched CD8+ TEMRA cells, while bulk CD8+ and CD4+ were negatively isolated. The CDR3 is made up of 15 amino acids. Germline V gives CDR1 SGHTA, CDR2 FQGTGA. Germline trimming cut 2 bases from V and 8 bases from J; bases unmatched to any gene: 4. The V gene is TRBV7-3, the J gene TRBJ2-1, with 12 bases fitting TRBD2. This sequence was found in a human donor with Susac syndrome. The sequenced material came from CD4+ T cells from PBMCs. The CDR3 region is CASSLPSGGAYEQFF. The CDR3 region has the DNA TGTGCCAGCAGCTTACCTAGCGGGGGGGCTTATGAGCAGTTCTTC.